This T cell receptor beta chain emerged from a study of blood T cell repertoires in COVID-19. Looking at the study overall: PBMCs, B-cell-depleted T cells, or T cells were the source of the cDNA or gDNA that made up the material.

This clone was picked up one time. How the authors handled the data: Reference gene primer amplification in the assay estimated nucleated cell counts. Produced via immunoSEQ multiplex PCR; TCRdb's table is partial and in-frame only. The V and J calls and clone size come from that table; D and trimming were worked out from the DNA. This sample has 150,000 to 200,000 clones, with about 91% found just once. This CDR3 is built from 11 residues. Germline V gene data show CDR1 as SEHNR and CDR2 as FQNEAQ (reference sequence). The receptor was derived from a woman aged 25-40 years with acute or convalescent COVID-19. The sample taken for sequencing was peripheral blood. The V and J genes are TRBV7-9 and TRBJ2-7; no reliable D call. The closer fit of TRBJ2-1 to the DNA end suggests the J call may be wrong. The CDR3 region is CASSFVGEQFF. DNA for the CDR3: TGTGCCAGCAGCTTCGTGGGCGAGCAGTTCTTC.